This is a list of T cell receptor beta chains from one sample in a study of cytomegalovirus exposure and HLA in healthy donors. Clones were sequenced by immunoSEQ multiplex PCR, and TCRdb holds only the in-frame ones, with some missing. The table records some 160,000 clones, over 80% of them present only once. Sequenced: PBMCs. The receptors derive from a woman between 18 and 29 years old in good health and CMV-seronegative. Each CDR3 is given with its conserved first and last residue. D genes are given only for firm matches. A clone size is listed for some rows: how often the clone was seen (once, few, many), or a class if it is expanded.

cdr3_aa: CASSPNFLGQGSNYGYTF; cdr3_nt: TGTGCCAGTAGTCCAAATTTCTTAGGACAGGGCTCTAACTATGGCTACACCTTC; d_call: TRBD1; clone_size: NA; j_call: TRBJ1-2; v_call: TRBV19
cdr3_aa: CASSPIGQPYEQYF; cdr3_nt: TGTGCCAGCAGCCCAATCGGACAGCCCTACGAGCAGTACTTC; d_call: NA; clone_size: NA; j_call: TRBJ2-7; v_call: TRBV7-6
cdr3_aa: CAWSVLTPGSEAFF; cdr3_nt: TGTGCCTGGAGTGTACTGACCCCAGGCTCGGAAGCTTTCTTT; d_call: NA; clone_size: once; j_call: TRBJ1-1; v_call: TRBV30
cdr3_aa: CSAREVTQYF; cdr3_nt: TGCAGTGCTAGGGAGGTGACCCAGTACTTC; d_call: NA; clone_size: NA; j_call: TRBJ2-5; v_call: TRBV20-1
cdr3_aa: CASNKRGQNYEQYF; cdr3_nt: TGTGCCAGTAATAAAAGGGGGCAAAACTACGAGCAGTACTTC; d_call: TRBD1; clone_size: NA; j_call: TRBJ2-7; v_call: TRBV19
cdr3_aa: CATSRGSTGIRTEAFF; cdr3_nt: TGTGCCACCAGCAGAGGGTCGACAGGGATCCGAACTGAAGCTTTCTTT; d_call: TRBD1; clone_size: NA; j_call: TRBJ1-1; v_call: TRBV15
cdr3_aa: CAWSSGAIYEQYF; cdr3_nt: TGTGCCTGGAGCTCTGGGGCCATATACGAGCAGTACTTC; d_call: NA; clone_size: NA; j_call: TRBJ2-7; v_call: TRBV30
cdr3_aa: CASSVDRNSGANVLTF; cdr3_nt: TGTGCCAGCAGCGTTGACAGGAACTCTGGGGCCAACGTCCTGACTTTC; d_call: NA; clone_size: NA; j_call: TRBJ2-6; v_call: TRBV11-3
cdr3_aa: CASSNRRAGTQPQHF; cdr3_nt: TGTGCCAGCAGCAACAGACGGGCGGGAACTCAGCCCCAGCATTTT; d_call: NA; clone_size: NA; j_call: TRBJ1-5; v_call: TRBV2
cdr3_aa: CAWRTDRGPAFF; cdr3_nt: TGTGCCTGGCGGACAGACAGAGGGCCAGCTTTCTTT; d_call: NA; clone_size: NA; j_call: TRBJ1-1; v_call: TRBV30
cdr3_aa: CASRLLGGSETQYF; cdr3_nt: TGTGCCAGTCGGCTGCTGGGGGGTTCGGAGACCCAGTACTTC; d_call: NA; clone_size: NA; j_call: TRBJ2-5; v_call: TRBV7-9
cdr3_aa: CSSSSGTGYNYGYTF; cdr3_nt: TGTTCCAGCAGCTCCGGGACAGGGTATAACTATGGCTACACCTTC; d_call: TRBD1; clone_size: NA; j_call: TRBJ1-2; v_call: TRBV7-9
cdr3_aa: CASSQGQGWGYTF; cdr3_nt: TGTGCCAGCAGCCAGGGACAGGGTTGGGGCTACACCTTC; d_call: TRBD1; clone_size: NA; j_call: TRBJ1-2; v_call: TRBV7-8
cdr3_aa: CAWRGLAGSYEQYF; cdr3_nt: TGTGCCTGGAGGGGACTAGCGGGGTCCTACGAGCAGTACTTC; d_call: TRBD2; clone_size: NA; j_call: TRBJ2-7; v_call: TRBV30
cdr3_aa: CASSQALGVSGNTIYF; cdr3_nt: TGTGCCAGCAGCCAAGCCCTCGGGGTCTCGGGAAACACCATATATTTT; d_call: NA; clone_size: NA; j_call: TRBJ1-3; v_call: TRBV14
cdr3_aa: CASSLGPHTIIKETQYF; cdr3_nt: TGCGCCAGCAGCTTGGGCCCGCATACTATCATCAAAGAGACCCAGTACTTC; d_call: NA; clone_size: NA; j_call: TRBJ2-5; v_call: TRBV5-1
cdr3_aa: CASSHDRVQYF; cdr3_nt: TGTGCCAGCAGCCATGATCGAGTGCAGTACTTC; d_call: NA; clone_size: NA; j_call: TRBJ2-7; v_call: TRBV12-1
cdr3_aa: CASSLQAYPTYNEQFF; cdr3_nt: TGCGCCAGCAGCTTACAGGCGTACCCAACCTACAATGAGCAGTTCTTC; d_call: NA; clone_size: NA; j_call: TRBJ2-1; v_call: TRBV5-1
cdr3_aa: CASFRSGAQSGQYF; cdr3_nt: TGTGCCAGCTTTCGAAGCGGGGCCCAAAGTGGGCAGTACTTC; d_call: TRBD2; clone_size: NA; j_call: TRBJ2-7; v_call: TRBV6-1
cdr3_aa: CTSSLRQGNLISNQPQHF; cdr3_nt: TGCACCAGCAGCCTCAGGCAGGGGAACCTTATAAGCAATCAGCCCCAGCATTTT; d_call: NA; clone_size: NA; j_call: TRBJ1-5; v_call: TRBV1
cdr3_aa: CASSLGGGTLNYGYTF; cdr3_nt: TGCGCCAGCAGCTTGGGCGGCGGAACACTAAACTATGGCTACACCTTC; d_call: NA; clone_size: NA; j_call: TRBJ1-2; v_call: TRBV5-1
cdr3_aa: CASSDPSGGVYGYTF; cdr3_nt: TGTGCCAGCAGTGACCCATCAGGGGGTGTCTATGGCTACACCTTC; d_call: TRBD1; clone_size: NA; j_call: TRBJ1-2; v_call: TRBV6-1
cdr3_aa: CASEGTGLYGELFF; cdr3_nt: TGTGCCAGCGAGGGGACAGGGCTTTACGGGGAGCTGTTTTTT; d_call: TRBD1; clone_size: few; j_call: TRBJ2-2; v_call: TRBV5-6
cdr3_aa: CAISARTADTQYF; cdr3_nt: TGTGCCATCAGTGCGAGGACTGCGGATACGCAGTATTTT; d_call: NA; clone_size: few; j_call: TRBJ2-3; v_call: TRBV10-3
cdr3_aa: CASSRTGTSYGYTF; cdr3_nt: TGTGCCAGCAGTCGGACCGGGACATCCTATGGCTACACCTTC; d_call: NA; clone_size: NA; j_call: TRBJ1-2; v_call: TRBV6-1
cdr3_aa: CASNHDGQAYEQYF; cdr3_nt: TGTGCCAGCAACCATGACGGACAGGCCTACGAGCAGTACTTC; d_call: TRBD1; clone_size: NA; j_call: TRBJ2-7; v_call: TRBV7-9
cdr3_aa: CASNSQAMNTEAFF; cdr3_nt: TGTGCCAGTAATTCTCAGGCGATGAACACTGAAGCTTTCTTT; d_call: NA; clone_size: once; j_call: TRBJ1-1; v_call: TRBV19
cdr3_aa: CSARGGKTQYF; cdr3_nt: TGCAGTGCTAGAGGGGGCAAGACCCAGTACTTC; d_call: NA; clone_size: NA; j_call: TRBJ2-5; v_call: TRBV20-1
cdr3_aa: CASSQEPAVTGTLTDTQYF; cdr3_nt: TGTGCCAGCAGCCAAGAACCTGCCGTTACCGGGACTCTCACAGATACGCAGTATTTT; d_call: NA; clone_size: NA; j_call: TRBJ2-3; v_call: TRBV4-2